A selection of T cell receptor beta chains follows, all from one sample in a study of identical twins. MiXCR was run by TCRdb on the 5' RACE reads, yielding one entry per CDR3 protein. The table has approximately 1.8 million distinct CDR3 sequences, less than 40% seen once; the top ten hold roughly 0.3%. The sequencing sample was made of cord blood. Receptors were obtained from a newborn girl in good health. CDR3s include the opening cysteine and the closing phenylalanine or tryptophan. Each record gives: V gene, D gene, J gene, clone size, CDR3 protein, CDR3 DNA. A D gene is named only where the DNA matches it firmly. Clone size, where shown, is once, few, many, or a class for clones that have expanded.

TRBV28,TRBD1,TRBJ2-2,NA,CASSPALAGGTLFF,TGTGCCAGCAGTCCCGCCCTCGCAGGGGGTACGCTGTTTTTT
TRBV28,TRBD1,TRBJ2-3,many,CASIGGQGGDTQYF,TGTGCCAGTATTGGGGGACAGGGAGGAGATACGCAGTATTTT
TRBV2,NA,TRBJ2-3,few,CASYGFSTDTQYF,TGTGCCAGCTACGGATTTAGCACAGATACGCAGTATTTT
TRBV5-1,NA,TRBJ2-7,few,CASSFLSRQYEQYF,TGCGCCAGCAGCTTTTTGTCTAGACAGTACGAGCAGTACTTC
TRBV6-5,NA,TRBJ1-5,few,CASSLGGWNQPQHF,TGTGCCAGCAGTTTAGGGGGGTGGAATCAGCCCCAGCATTTT
TRBV5-1,NA,TRBJ1-4,NA,CASSLWDIEEKLFF,TGCGCCAGCAGCTTGTGGGACATTGAGGAAAAACTGTTTTTT
TRBV7-9,NA,TRBJ1-6,NA,CASSLDPSPLHF,TGTGCCAGCAGCTTAGACCCATCACCCCTCCACTTT
TRBV29-1,NA,TRBJ1-2,NA,CSSATRGNYGYTF,TGCAGCTCCGCTACCAGAGGAAACTATGGCTACACCTTC
TRBV20-1,TRBD1,TRBJ1-6,NA,CSALDRGISPLHF,TGCAGTGCGCTGGACAGGGGGATTTCACCCCTCCACTTT
TRBV21-1,NA,TRBJ1-6,NA,CASSKGGRAYNSPLHF,TGTGCCAGCAGCAAAGGGGGGAGGGCCTATAATTCACCCCTCCACTTT
TRBV18,NA,TRBJ2-7,NA,CASSPARAVFYEQYF,TGTGCCAGCTCACCAGCCAGGGCCGTATTCTACGAGCAGTACTTC